This is a list of T cell receptor beta chains from one sample in a study of blood T cells in healthy people across ages. MiXCR, applied by TCRdb to the 5' RACE reads, yields one record per CDR3 protein. Counted here are some 1.1 million distinct CDR3 sequences, about two fifths occurring once; the ten biggest clones make up over 10%. Sequencing used blood. The receptor set was obtained from a man aged 18 to 30 in good health. Each CDR3 is given with its conserved first and last residue. D genes are given only for firm matches. A clone size is listed for some rows: how often the clone was seen (once, few, many), or a class if it is expanded.

clone size	J gene	V gene	D gene	CDR3 DNA	CDR3 protein
.	TRBJ2-2	TRBV4-3	.	TGCGCCAGCAGCCAAACTCCAACGGGAACCGGGGAGCTGTTTTTT	CASSQTPTGTGELFF
.	TRBJ2-3	TRBV20-1	TRBD2	TGCAGTGCGGGAAGCCGGGGGGGCATTGTGGATACGCAGTATTTT	CSAGSRGGIVDTQYF
.	TRBJ1-6	TRBV27	.	TGTGCCAGCAAACAGGGCTCCTATAATTCACCCCTCCACTTT	CASKQGSYNSPLHF
.	TRBJ1-3	TRBV20-1	.	TGCAGTGCTGCATCACAGGGAAACACCATATATTTT	CSAASQGNTIYF
.	TRBJ1-1	TRBV12-3/TRBV12-4	.	TGTGCCAGCAGTTTAGGGGATTGGACTGAAGCTTTCTTT	CASSLGDWTEAFF
.	TRBJ2-5	TRBV20-1	TRBD1	TGCAGTGCTAGAGGAACGGGACAGGGTTTCTACTCCTACAATGAGCAGTACTTC	CSARGTGQGFYSYNEQYF
few	TRBJ2-3	TRBV29-1	TRBD1	TGCAGCGTTGAGGGCCTGACAGGGGAATCCACAGATACGCAGTATTTT	CSVEGLTGESTDTQYF
few	TRBJ2-5	TRBV20-1	TRBD2	TGCAGTGCTAGAGAGATCCCGACTAGCGGGGGGAGGGAGACCCAGTACTTC	CSAREIPTSGGRETQYF
.	TRBJ1-1	TRBV27	.	TGTGCCAGCAGTTTCTCCAGACCGAACACTGAAGCTTTCTTT	CASSFSRPNTEAFF
.	TRBJ1-1	TRBV20-1	.	TGCAGTGCATCTGGGATGATAGAGACTGAAGCTTTCTTT	CSASGMIETEAFF
.	TRBJ2-7	TRBV5-1	TRBD2	TGCGCCAGCAGCTTAGGCGGGGGGGCCCAGCCCTACAATGAGCAGTACTTC	CASSLGGGAQPYNEQYF
.	TRBJ2-6	TRBV20-1	.	TGCAGTGCCAAGGGAGCAGGCTCTGGGGCCAACGTCCTGACTTTC	CSAKGAGSGANVLTF
.	TRBJ1-5	TRBV14	.	TGTGCCAGCAGCCAAGATCCTCGGAATTCCGTGAATCAGCCCCAGCATTTT	CASSQDPRNSVNQPQHF
.	TRBJ1-4	TRBV5-1	.	TGCGCCAGCAGCCTGAAGTCAGGACAAGGGAGTATTACTAATGAAAAACTGTTTTTT	CASSLKSGQGSITNEKLFF
.	TRBJ2-2	TRBV25-1	.	TGTGCCAGCAGTGAACCGTTAAGGGGTCCTCCCGGGGAGCTGTTTTTT	CASSEPLRGPPGELFF
.	TRBJ2-1	TRBV20-1	TRBD2	TGCAGTGCTGTCCTAGCGGGGCCCTACAATGAGCAGTTCTTC	CSAVLAGPYNEQFF
.	TRBJ2-5	TRBV2	TRBD2	TGTGCCAGCAGTGAAGCGCTTGTTCCGACGGGAGGGTCGCCCCAGTACTTC	CASSEALVPTGGSPQYF
.	TRBJ2-5	TRBV2	.	TGTGCCAGCAGTTGGGGCCGACTACAAGCCTACGAGCGGTACTTC	CASSWGRLQAYERYF
few	TRBJ2-3	TRBV24-1	.	TGTGCCACCAGTGACCGCGCCAGGGAGCGGACAGATACGCAGTATTTT	CATSDRARERTDTQYF
.	TRBJ2-3	TRBV20-1	TRBD1	TGCAGTGCGCCTGGAGGAAGGGGGCGCTGGGATACGCAGTATTTT	CSAPGGRGRWDTQYF
.	TRBJ2-7	TRBV11-3	.	TGTGCCAGCAGCTTAGGGGTCCTAGGGGACCTTTACAATGAGCAGTACTTC	CASSLGVLGDLYNEQYF
few	TRBJ1-2	TRBV5-6	TRBD1	TGTGCCAGTCACTACTGGACCGGGACAGCCAACTATGGCTACACCTTC	CASHYWTGTANYGYTF
.	TRBJ2-2	TRBV4-1	TRBD2	TGCGCCAGCAGCCATCGACTAGCGGGAGAACTTGCCGGGGAGCTGTTTTTT	CASSHRLAGELAGELFF
.	TRBJ1-6	TRBV4-2	TRBD1	TGTGCCAGCAGCCCCAAACAGGGGGTAGTCTATAATTCACCCCTCCACTTT	CASSPKQGVVYNSPLHF
few	TRBJ2-3	TRBV7-9	TRBD2	TGTGCCAGCAGCTTAGCGCGACTAGCGGAGACCACAGATACGCAGTATTTT	CASSLARLAETTDTQYF
.	TRBJ2-5	TRBV7-9	.	TGTGCCAGCAGCTTAGAGGGTGGGGCAGAGACCCAGTACTTC	CASSLEGGAETQYF